A selection of T cell receptor beta chains follows, all from one sample in a study of CD8+ T cells in alopecia areata. TCRdb's copy holds only in-frame clones and misses some; the assay was immunoSEQ multiplex PCR. The sample comprises about 150,000 clones, nearly 55% of which are singletons, and approximately 16% rests with the top ten. Sequences were derived from CD8+ T cells sorted from blood, sampled at week 4, from a patient treated with tofacitinib. All receptors derive from a human donor with alopecia areata. Both conserved end residues are part of each CDR3. Fields, in order: J gene, V gene, clone size, CDR3 protein. Some rows mark clone size as missing; the rest say once, few, many or name a class of expanded clone.

TRBJ2-7	TRBV27	.	CASSPAGAAEQYF
TRBJ1-2	TRBV4-1	once	CASSQLPRQGVRGYTF
TRBJ1-5	TRBV15	once	CATSRDTTTSNQPQHF
TRBJ1-5	TRBV5-6	.	CASSAGTALNQPQHF
TRBJ2-1	TRBV15	few	CATSSQRDNEQFF
TRBJ2-7	TRBV11-2	.	CASSPGSPEQYF
TRBJ1-1	TRBV13	few	CASSLAYTEAFF
TRBJ1-5	TRBV15	.	CATSTGSKNQPQHF
TRBJ2-7	TRBV30	.	CAWSRTGVGEQYF
TRBJ2-7	TRBV7-6	few	CASSPQPVWEQYF
TRBJ1-2	TRBV6-5	.	CASSWDAQQDTF
TRBJ2-7	TRBV15	.	CATSRSGSYEQYF
TRBJ1-1	TRBV5-6	.	CASSLTWTGGTEAFF
TRBJ2-7	TRBV15	.	CATSRDGGYREGSYEQYF
TRBJ1-1	TRBV5-6	.	CASSLGGPTMNTEAFF
TRBJ1-1	TRBV7-3	few	CASSLGTFMNTEAFF
TRBJ1-5	TRBV7-2	.	CASSGGSGQPQHF
TRBJ2-3	TRBV30	few	CAWSVQHLSHTDTQYF
TRBJ2-1	TRBV4-3	once	CASSRDPDGGDYNEQFF
TRBJ2-7	TRBV6-1	once	CASSDGGQGIIEQYF
TRBJ2-7	TRBV6-5	.	CASSYSIGATTYEQYF
TRBJ1-1	TRBV6-5	.	CASSYAGEGLTEAFF
TRBJ1-2	TRBV27	.	CASSLYGTGFSHYGYTF
TRBJ2-1	TRBV2	.	CASSDPSASSYNEQFF
TRBJ2-1	TRBV19	few	CASSAWRGGEDEQFF
TRBJ2-1	TRBV29-1	once	CSVVAASSYNEQFF
TRBJ2-7	TRBV27	few	CASSRTAGDYEQYF
TRBJ1-6	TRBV30	.	CAWTPGQGVSPLHF
TRBJ1-2	TRBV9	.	CASSVADTLNYGYTF
TRBJ1-1	TRBV27	.	CASSGTGVAFF
TRBJ1-3	TRBV9	.	CASSVSGRKPGNTIYF
TRBJ2-3	TRBV27	.	CASSPSGGAPLDTQYF
TRBJ2-7	TRBV2	few	CASSEGGSTYEQYF
TRBJ2-2	TRBV4-3	.	CASSSRGDTGELFF
TRBJ1-2	TRBV30	.	CAWSGPRDRESNYGYTF
TRBJ2-7	TRBV5-1	.	CASSLAAGQFYEQYF
TRBJ1-1	TRBV30	.	CAWSVFGNTEAFF
TRBJ2-1	TRBV5-1	.	CASRSSYNEQFF
TRBJ1-1	TRBV27	.	CASSWDRAQTEAFF
TRBJ1-2	TRBV5-6	.	CASRLSPMNGYTF
TRBJ2-7	TRBV10-2	few	CASSARQGAGYEQYF
TRBJ2-5	TRBV19	.	CASSTDGEETQYF
TRBJ2-7	TRBV7-2	.	CASGPGQGIYEQYF
TRBJ2-2	TRBV6-5	.	CASSLDGNTGELFF